The 5 T cell receptor beta chains in this list originate from one sample, sequenced in a study of cytomegalovirus exposure and HLA in healthy donors. Some clones are missing from TCRdb's copy, which holds only in-frame ones; the method was immunoSEQ multiplex PCR. The repertoire holds roughly 230,000 clones, around 91% seen once, with approximately 3.1% in the top ten. What was sequenced was PBMCs. The receptors shown here come from a woman between 25 and 40 years old in good health and CMV-seronegative.

The CDR3 bases are TGTGCCAGCAGCCAACCGGGACACCTTAACTATGGCTACACCTTC. It specifies CASSQPGHLNYGYTF. The J gene is TRBJ1-2, the V gene TRBV5-6, with D perhaps TRBD1 (6 bases). CDR3 size: 15 residues. With 4 bases removed from V and 1 base from J, the gap between germline ends came to 14 bases. The germline gives CDR1 SGHDT, CDR2 YYEEEE.

J is TRBJ2-3 and V is TRBV18, with 8 nucleotides matching TRBD2. Germline CDR1 KGHSH, CDR2 LQKENI. This CDR3 region has 16 residues. Trimming at V came to 1 base and at J to 0 bases, leaving 3 bases not matched to a gene. This CDR3 reads CASSPRLAGSTDTQYF. Here the CDR3 DNA reads TGTGCCAGCTCACCACGGCTAGCGGGCAGCACAGATACGCAGTATTTT.

The V gene is TRBV27, the J gene TRBJ2-1, with 8 bases fitting TRBD2. Germline V gene lookup returns CDR1 MNHEY and CDR2 SMNVEV (reference sequence). CDR3 length equals 16 residues. V lost 6 bases and J lost 0; bases outside the gene matches: 7. The CDR3 DNA reads TGTGCCAGCAGAGATATAGCGGGGAACTCCTACAATGAGCAGTTCTTC. Amino acids: CASRDIAGNSYNEQFF.

The rearrangement links TRBV29-1 to TRBJ2-5; 10 positions match TRBD2. Germline loops: CDR1 SQVTM, CDR2 ANQGSEA. The V and J ends lost 4 bases and 4 bases, in that order; junction bases with no gene match: 0. CDR3 length: 12 residues. CDR3 amino acids: CSVGLAGETQYF. The CDR3 region has the DNA TGCAGCGTTGGACTAGCGGGAGAGACCCAGTACTTC.

The chain recombines TRBV15 with TRBJ2-2, with a weak D call TRBD2 (6 bases). From germline, CDR1 is LNHNV and CDR2 YYDKDF (reference sequence). V lost 0 bases and J lost 4, with 12 bases in between. The length of the CDR3 is 16 residues. In DNA form, the CDR3 reads TGTGCCACCAGCAGAGAAGTAGGACTAACCACCGGGGAGCTGTTTTTT. Its translation is CATSREVGLTTGELFF.